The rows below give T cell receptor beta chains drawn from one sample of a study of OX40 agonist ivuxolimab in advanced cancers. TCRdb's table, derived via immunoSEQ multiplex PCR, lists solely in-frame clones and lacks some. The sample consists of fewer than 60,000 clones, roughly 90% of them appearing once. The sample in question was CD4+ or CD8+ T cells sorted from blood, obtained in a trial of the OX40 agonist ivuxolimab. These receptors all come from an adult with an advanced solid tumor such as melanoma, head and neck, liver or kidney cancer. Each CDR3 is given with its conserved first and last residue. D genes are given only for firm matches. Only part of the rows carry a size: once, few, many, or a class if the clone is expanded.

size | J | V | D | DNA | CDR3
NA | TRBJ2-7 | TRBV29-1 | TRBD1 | TGCAGCGTTGAAGGGGGACAGGGGTTCGGCTACGAGCAGTACTTC | CSVEGGQGFGYEQYF
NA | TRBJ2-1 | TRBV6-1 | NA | TGTGCCAGCAGTGGTCAGGGGGGTTCCTACAATGAGCAGTTCTTC | CASSGQGGSYNEQFF
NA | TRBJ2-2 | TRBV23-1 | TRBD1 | TGCGCCAGCAGTACCCACAGGGGTAAGTACACCGGGGAGCTGTTTTTT | CASSTHRGKYTGELFF
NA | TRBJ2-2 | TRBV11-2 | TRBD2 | TGTGCCAGCAGCTTGGCTGCTAGCGGGAGTAACACCGGGGAGCTGTTTTTT | CASSLAASGSNTGELFF
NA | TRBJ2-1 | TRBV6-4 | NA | TGTGCCAGCAGTGTAATGGGGAACTCCTACAATGAGCAGTTCTTC | CASSVMGNSYNEQFF
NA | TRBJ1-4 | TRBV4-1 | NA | TGCGCCAGCAGCCTCCTAAGTGGGAAGGGACGCGGAAAACTGTTTTTT | CASSLLSGKGRGKLFF
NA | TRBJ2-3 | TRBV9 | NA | TGTGCCAGCAGCGTTACGGGTGGGGCAGATACGCAGTATTTT | CASSVTGGADTQYF
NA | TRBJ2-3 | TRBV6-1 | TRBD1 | TGTGCCAGCACGTCCGAACAGGGGAACACAGATACGCAGTATTTT | CASTSEQGNTDTQYF
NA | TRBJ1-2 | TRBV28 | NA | TGTGCCAGCAGTTTGAGGGGCTATGGCTACACCTTC | CASSLRGYGYTF
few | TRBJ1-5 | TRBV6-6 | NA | TGTGCCAGCATGAGGGGGGTGTATCAGCCCCAGCATTTT | CASMRGVYQPQHF
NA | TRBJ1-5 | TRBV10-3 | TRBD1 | TGTGCCATCAGCCTAGAAGGGGGCGCTTATCAGCCCCAGCATTTT | CAISLEGGAYQPQHF
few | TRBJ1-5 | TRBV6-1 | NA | TGTGCCAGTGGTATTGCCAATCAGCCCCAGCATTTT | CASGIANQPQHF
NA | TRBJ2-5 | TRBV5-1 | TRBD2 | TGCGCCAGCAGCTCGAGCGGGGGGGAGACCCAGTACTTC | CASSSSGGETQYF
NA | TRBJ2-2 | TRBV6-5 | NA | TGTGCCAGCAGTTTCGGCAGGGAAGTCGGGGAGCTGTTTTTT | CASSFGREVGELFF
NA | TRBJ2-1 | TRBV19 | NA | TGTGCCAGTAGTCAGAGGGTGGGGAGCTCCTACAATGAGCAGTTCTTC | CASSQRVGSSYNEQFF
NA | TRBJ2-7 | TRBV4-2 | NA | TGTGCCAGCAGCCAAGGGCCGGGACTGGGGTTTAGCGAGCAGTACTTC | CASSQGPGLGFSEQYF
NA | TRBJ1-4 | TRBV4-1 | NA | TGCGCCAGCAGCCAAGGTCTACGGTCAACTAATGAAAAACTGTTTTTT | CASSQGLRSTNEKLFF
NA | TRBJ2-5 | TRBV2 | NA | TGTGCCAGCAGCGAACAGGCCTACCAAGAGACCCAGTACTTC | CASSEQAYQETQYF
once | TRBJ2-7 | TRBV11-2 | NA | TGTGCCAGCAGCTTTTTAGGGCACGCCTACGAGCAGTACTTC | CASSFLGHAYEQYF
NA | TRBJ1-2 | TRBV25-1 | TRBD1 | TGTGCCAGCAGTGCTCCCGGGACAGGGGCTAACTATGGCTACACCTTC | CASSAPGTGANYGYTF
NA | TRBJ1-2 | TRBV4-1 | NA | TGCGCCAGCAGCCTTAGATGGACAGAGACTAACTATGGCTACACCTTC | CASSLRWTETNYGYTF
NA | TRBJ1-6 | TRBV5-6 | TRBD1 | TGTGCCAGCAGCTCGTCAGGGGGCTCCTATAATTCACCCCTCCACTTT | CASSSSGGSYNSPLHF
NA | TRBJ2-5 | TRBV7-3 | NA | TGTGCCAGCAGCTTACGACAGGGAGGGCCGACCCAGTACTTC | CASSLRQGGPTQYF
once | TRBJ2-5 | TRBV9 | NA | TGTGCCAGCAGCGTAGATCCCAGGCAAGAGACCCAGTACTTC | CASSVDPRQETQYF
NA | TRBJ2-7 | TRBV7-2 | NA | TGTGCCAGCAGCCACACGTGGGACGATCGGGAGCAGTACTTC | CASSHTWDDREQYF
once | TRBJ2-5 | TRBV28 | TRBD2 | TGTGCCAGCAGTCCTACATGGGTGCGGGAGGGCCGTCGAGAGACCCAGTACTTC | CASSPTWVREGRRETQYF
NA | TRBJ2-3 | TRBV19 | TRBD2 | TGTGCCAGTAGTCTCCAAAGCGGGAGATCGTATACGCAGTATTTT | CASSLQSGRSYTQYF
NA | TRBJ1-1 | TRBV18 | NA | TGTGCCAGCTCGTCCGAGTTGAACACTGAAGCTTTCTTT | CASSSELNTEAFF
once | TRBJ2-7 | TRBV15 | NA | TGTGCCACCAGCAGAGATGGCAGGCCACCCTACGAGCAGTACTTC | CATSRDGRPPYEQYF
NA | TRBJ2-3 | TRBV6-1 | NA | TGTGCCAGCAGTGAGGGATACCTAGCGGAGGGGACAACTAGCACAGATACGCAGTATTTT | CASSEGYLAEGTTSTDTQYF
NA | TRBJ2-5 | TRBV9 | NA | TGTGCCAGCAGCGCAGGGACTCAAGAGACCCAGTACTTC | CASSAGTQETQYF
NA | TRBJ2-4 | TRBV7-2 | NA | TGTGCCAGCAGCTTAGCTGTCTTGACGTTTGGAGTTCCCCGACCCAAAAACATTCAGTACTTC | CASSLAVLTFGVPRPKNIQYF
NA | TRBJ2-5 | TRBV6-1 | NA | TGTGCCAGCAGTGAACAGGCTACCCGACAAGAGACCCAGTACTTC | CASSEQATRQETQYF
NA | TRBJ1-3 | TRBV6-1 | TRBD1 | TGTGCCAGCAGTGACTATTCAGGGGGGTATGGAAACACCATATATTTT | CASSDYSGGYGNTIYF
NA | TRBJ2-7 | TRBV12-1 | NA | TGTGCCAGCAGCTCCGGGACTAGCGATTGCGAGCAGTACTTC | CASSSGTSDCEQYF
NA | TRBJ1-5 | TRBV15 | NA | TGTGCCACCAGCGCCCCCCTCCCCGGGCATCAGCCCCAGCATTTT | CATSAPLPGHQPQHF
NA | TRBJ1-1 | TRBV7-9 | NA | TGTGCCAGCAGCCTCCAGGGCGGAGGGGGGACTGAAGCTTTCTTT | CASSLQGGGGTEAFF
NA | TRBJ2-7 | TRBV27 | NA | TGTGCCAGCAGCGTCCGGGGAAGGGCCTCCTACGAGCAGTACTTC | CASSVRGRASYEQYF
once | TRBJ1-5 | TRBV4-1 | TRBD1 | TGCGCCAGCAGCCAAGTAGGCAGGGGGAGAGATCAGCCCCAGCATTTT | CASSQVGRGRDQPQHF